This T cell receptor (beta chain) was retrieved from a study of cytomegalovirus exposure and HLA in healthy donors. At the level of the study: Findings of an earlier analysis included some 120 million unique TCR beta sequences from 180 million or so T cells.

The length of the CDR3 is 15 residues. Looked up from germline, CDR1 is GTSNPN and CDR2 is SVGIG (reference sequence). The junction had 2 bases not matched to a gene; V was cut back by 5 bases and J by 2 bases. Vbeta (60) and Jbeta (13) primers were used in the PCR. Data came from immunoSEQ multiplex PCR; TCRdb stores just in-frame clones and leaves some out. The sample consists of 150,000 to 200,000 clones, about 76% of them appearing once. Turning to this clone: Its target is not known.

Study-wide findings and caveats: Later analysis identified a missense DCLRE1C variant that was linked to TCR beta V- and J-gene trimming. Another analysis was done later, and it associated around 15,000 TCR beta sequences with HLA alleles at 0.05 false discovery rate.

The chain employs TRBV30 and TRBJ2-6, with 11 bases matching TRBD1. This receptor was taken from a woman aged 40-49 years in good health and CMV-seropositive. Input material: PBMCs. The CDR3 nucleotides read TGTGCCTGGGGACAGGGGGCGGCTGGGGCCAACGTCCTGACTTTC. Translated, it gives CAWGQGAAGANVLTF.